What follows are 21 T cell receptor beta chains derived from one specimen sequenced in a study of cytomegalovirus exposure and HLA in healthy donors. The PCR made use of 60 Vbeta and 13 Jbeta primers. The repertoire was sequenced with immunoSEQ multiplex PCR; TCRdb's copy has only in-frame clones and lacks some. This sample yields some 66,000 clones, of which approximately 80% are seen a single time; less than 3% belongs to the top ten. Material for sequencing was PBMCs. The receptors were gathered from a woman under 40 in good health and CMV-seronegative.

V usage is TRBV14 and J usage is TRBJ2-7; no firm D call. This CDR3 comprises 14 residues. Trimming removed 1 base at V and 2 bases at J, with 9 bases between. The germline gives CDR1 SGHDN, CDR2 FVKESK. CDR3 amino acids: CASSQVWATYEQYF. DNA of the CDR3: TGTGCCAGCAGCCAAGTATGGGCTACCTACGAGCAGTACTTC.

The chain recombines TRBV9 with TRBJ1-1, with a possible D match to TRBD1 (5 bases). V was pared by 4 bases and J by 5 bases, with 15 bases between. The CDR3 has 14 residues. The germline gives CDR1 SGDLS, CDR2 YYNGEE. CDR3 coding DNA: TGTGCCAGCAGCCCTCCCCCTAGGGGAACTGAAGCTTTCTTT. Protein: CASSPPPRGTEAFF. The full variable domain, in which reference TRBV9 and TRBJ1-1 provide the parts outside the CDR3, is DSGVTQTPKHLITATGQRVTLRCSPRSGDLSVYWYQQSLDQGLQFLIQYYNGEERAKGNILERFSAQQFPDLHSELNLSSLELGDSALYFCASSPPPRGTEAFFGQGTRLTVV.

In nucleotides, the CDR3 is TGTGCCAGCAGTCAGACAGGGGTTCAGCCCCAGCATTTT. It specifies CASSQTGVQPQHF. The chain joins TRBV2 to TRBJ1-5; 8 nucleotides match TRBD1. The germline V gene encodes CDR1 SNHLY and CDR2 FYNNEI. The CDR3 contains 13 residues. With 5 bases clipped from V and 6 bases from J, the junction kept 3 bases outside the gene matches.

This rearrangement joins TRBV4-2 to TRBJ1-6; D is unresolved. V shed 1 base and J shed 0 bases, with 13 bases lying between them. Germline loops: CDR1 LGHNA, CDR2 YNFKEQ. The CDR3 is 18 residues long. As DNA, the CDR3 is TGTGCCAGCAGCCAAGTTTCGAGCTACAGCTCCTATAATTCACCCCTCCACTTT. This gives the protein CASSQVSSYSSYNSPLHF.

The chain combines TRBV6-5 with TRBJ1-1, with D unclear. The CDR3 totals 11 residues. Germline loops: CDR1 MNHEY, CDR2 SVGAGI. V was pared by 7 bases and J by 4 bases, with 7 bases between. This CDR3 reads CASTRATEAFF. As DNA, the CDR3 is TGTGCCAGCACTCGCGCCACTGAAGCTTTCTTT.

This clone has more than one count but fewer than ten. The chain joins TRBV4-1 to TRBJ2-5; D is undetermined. The V end lost 2 bases, the J end lost 2 bases, and 9 bases lay between the germline ends. The V gene's germline CDR1 is MGHRA and CDR2 YSYEKL. This CDR3 spans 14 amino acids. This chain's CDR3 is CASSQLLSQETQYF. The CDR3 DNA follows: TGCGCCAGCAGCCAACTTTTATCTCAAGAGACCCAGTACTTC.

The J gene is TRBJ2-1, the V gene TRBV6-4; 10 bases are shared with TRBD2. CDR1 MRHNA and CDR2 SNTAGT come from the germline V gene. With 6 bases clipped from V and 4 bases from J, the junction kept 6 bases outside the gene matches. The CDR3 loop spans 15 amino acids. Written as DNA, the CDR3 is TGTGCCAGCAGCCTCGAGCGGGGGGGATACAATGAGCAGTTCTTC. Amino acid sequence: CASSLERGGYNEQFF.

The gene calls are TRBV14 and TRBJ2-4; D not resolved. With 0 bases removed from V and 0 bases from J, the gap between germline ends came to 9 bases. This CDR3 has 16 amino acids. Per germline, CDR1 SGHDN and CDR2 FVKESK. In DNA, the CDR3 is TGTGCCAGCAGCCAAGATGGTAGACTAGCCAAAAACATTCAGTACTTC. Protein: CASSQDGRLAKNIQYF.

J is TRBJ2-1 and V is TRBV28; a possible D gene is TRBD2 (6 bases). The CDR3 length is 15 residues. In germline, CDR1 is MDHEN, CDR2 SYDVKM. V was clipped by 2 bases and J by 0 bases, with 8 bases between them. CDR3 bases: TGTGCCAGCAGTTTAGGGGGGAGCTCCTACAATGAGCAGTTCTTC. Its translation is CASSLGGSSYNEQFF.

The chain is built from TRBV18 and TRBJ1-4; possible D gene TRBD1, 6 bases. CDR3 length: 14 residues. Germline loops: CDR1 KGHSH, CDR2 LQKENI. The ends were cut back, 6 bases at V and 7 bases at J, with 15 bases in the middle. The CDR3: CASSSTGRGEKLFF. The CDR3 nucleotides read TGTGCCAGCTCCTCGACAGGACGGGGTGAAAAACTGTTTTTT.

This clone has only a few counts. The chain is built from TRBV5-6 and TRBJ1-5; 8 nucleotides match TRBD1. Germline V gives CDR1 SGHDT, CDR2 YYEEEE. The CDR3 runs 16 residues. V shed 3 bases, J shed 13 bases, and the junction held 18 bases outside the gene matches. CDR3 in amino acids: CASSSRGLGLRVMQHF. As DNA, the CDR3 is TGTGCCAGCAGCTCCAGGGGGCTAGGTCTTCGAGTAATGCAGCATTTT.

The rearrangement joins TRBV6-5 to TRBJ2-7, with D maybe TRBD1 (6 bases). The length of the CDR3 is 14 residues. V was trimmed by 5 bases and J by 5 bases, leaving 16 bases between them. Germline CDR1 is MNHEY and CDR2 is SVGAGI. The CDR3 DNA sequence: TGTGCCAGCAGTGAATTGGCAGGGGCTGACGAGCAGTACTTC. Its protein is CASSELAGADEQYF.

V usage is TRBV10-3 and J usage is TRBJ2-1, with 8 bases aligning to TRBD2. V was pared by 2 bases and J by 9 bases, with 9 bases of the junction left unmatched. The CDR3 spans 15 residues. CDR1 and CDR2 (germline): ENHRY, SYGVKD. The CDR3 DNA sequence: TGTGCCATCAGTGAGCTCGGGGGGGGCCAGCGTGAGCAGTTCTTC. Protein product: CAISELGGGQREQFF.

V gene TRBV25-1 combines with J gene TRBJ1-1; tentatively, D is TRBD1 (5 bases). The CDR3 runs to 15 residues. Germline CDR1 and CDR2: MGHDK and SYGVNS. V was shortened by 6 bases and J by 0 bases, with 14 bases between the two germline ends. The CDR3 DNA is TGTGCCAGCAGCGGGACGGGGGGGATGAACACTGAAGCTTTCTTT. Protein product: CASSGTGGMNTEAFF.

The chain carries TRBV4-1 and TRBJ1-1; weak D call: TRBD1 (6 bases). The CDR3 is 15 residues long. V was shortened by 1 base and J by 1 base, with 10 bases between the two germline ends. Looked up from germline, CDR1 is MGHRA and CDR2 is YSYEKL. DNA for the CDR3: TGCGCCAGCAGCCAAGCACAGACAGGGAACACTGAAGCTTTCTTT. This codes for CASSQAQTGNTEAFF.

The chain has TRBV28 and TRBJ1-5, with 7 bases lining up with TRBD1. CDR3 length equals 17 residues. CDR1 and CDR2 from the germline V gene are MDHEN and SYDVKM. The V gene end was trimmed by 2 bases and the J gene end by 0 bases; junction bases not matched to a gene: 7. CDR3 nucleotide sequence: TGTGCCAGCAGTTTACCTATCGGGACAGATAGCAATCAGCCCCAGCATTTT. Amino acid sequence: CASSLPIGTDSNQPQHF.

Here the CDR3 DNA reads TGCGCCAGCAGCCAAGATGGAGGCAGACCGAACACTGAAGCTTTCTTT. This gives the protein CASSQDGGRPNTEAFF. This chain uses TRBV4-1 with TRBJ1-1; D uncertain. Germline-derived CDR1 and CDR2 are MGHRA and YSYEKL. V was cut by 0 bases and J by 1 base, with 12 bases left in between. CDR3 length: 16 residues.

This clone was seen just once. This chain joins TRBV7-9 and TRBJ2-2; no firm D call. The CDR3 contains 16 residues. Trimming left V 2 bases short and J 7 bases short, with 17 bases between. Germline V lookup: CDR1 SEHNR, CDR2 FQNEAQ (reference sequence). CDR3 sequence (DNA): TGTGCCAGCAGCTTAAGCAGGCCCCGAGAGATCGGGGAGCTGTTTTTT. Amino acids: CASSLSRPREIGELFF. Looking up the rest from reference TRBV7-9 and TRBJ2-2 gives the full variable domain: DTGVSQNPRHKITKRGQNVTFRCDPISEHNRLYWYRQTLGQGPEFLTYFQNEAQLEKSRLLSDRFSAERPKGSFSTLEIQRTEQGDSAMYLCASSLSRPREIGELFFGEGSRLTVL.

V gene TRBV9 combines with J gene TRBJ1-2; 8 bases are a match to TRBD1. Trimming removed 3 bases from V and 5 bases from J; junction bases left unmatched: 9. This CDR3 contains 15 residues. CDR1 and CDR2 (germline): SGDLS, YYNGEE. CDR3 protein: CASSAGGAERYGYTF. The DNA for the CDR3 is TGTGCCAGCAGCGCAGGGGGCGCGGAACGATATGGCTACACCTTC. The entire variable domain, with the rest obtained from reference TRBV9 and TRBJ1-2, is as follows: DSGVTQTPKHLITATGQRVTLRCSPRSGDLSVYWYQQSLDQGLQFLIQYYNGEERAKGNILERFSAQQFPDLHSELNLSSLELGDSALYFCASSAGGAERYGYTFGSGTRLTVV.

The chain carries TRBV6-5 and TRBJ1-4, with 8 bases aligning to TRBD1. V dropped 6 bases and J dropped 1; count of bases not matched to a gene: 4. The CDR3 has 15 amino acids. Germline CDR1 and CDR2: MNHEY and SVGAGI. CDR3 region: CASSPGQGTNEKLFF. CDR3 in DNA: TGTGCCAGCAGCCCCGGACAGGGAACTAATGAAAAACTGTTTTTT.

In this sample, this clone turned up a few times. The chain joins TRBV27 to TRBJ1-2; 8 bases are shared with TRBD1. Looked up from germline, CDR1 is MNHEY and CDR2 is SMNVEV (reference sequence). V lost 0 bases, J lost 4 bases, and 13 bases stayed unmatched. The CDR3 consists of 18 residues. As DNA, the CDR3 is TGTGCCAGCAGTTTATCGATTACAGGGGGGCGAGCTAGCTATGGCTACACCTTC. Translation: CASSLSITGGRASYGYTF.